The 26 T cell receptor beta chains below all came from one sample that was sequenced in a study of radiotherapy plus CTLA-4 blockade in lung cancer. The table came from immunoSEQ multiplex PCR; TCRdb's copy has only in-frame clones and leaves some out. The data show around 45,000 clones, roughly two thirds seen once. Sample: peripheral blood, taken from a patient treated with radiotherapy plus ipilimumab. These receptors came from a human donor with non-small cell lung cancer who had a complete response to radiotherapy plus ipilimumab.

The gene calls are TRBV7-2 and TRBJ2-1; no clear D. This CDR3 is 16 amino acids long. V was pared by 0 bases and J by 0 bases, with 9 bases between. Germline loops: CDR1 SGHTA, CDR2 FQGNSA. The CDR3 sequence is CASSLAAWSSYNEQFF. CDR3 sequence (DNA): TGTGCCAGCAGCTTAGCGGCCTGGAGCTCCTACAATGAGCAGTTCTTC.

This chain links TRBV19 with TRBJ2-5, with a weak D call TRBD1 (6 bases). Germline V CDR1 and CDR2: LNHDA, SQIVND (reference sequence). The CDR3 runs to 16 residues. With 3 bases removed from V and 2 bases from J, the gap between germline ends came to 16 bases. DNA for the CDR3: TGTGCCAGTAGTATTGCTCAGGGGACCCCTCAAGAGACCCAGTACTTC. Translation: CASSIAQGTPQETQYF.

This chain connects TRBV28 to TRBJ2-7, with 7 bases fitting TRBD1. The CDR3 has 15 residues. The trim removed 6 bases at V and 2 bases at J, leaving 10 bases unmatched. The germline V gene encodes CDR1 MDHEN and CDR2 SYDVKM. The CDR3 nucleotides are TGTGCCAGCAGCCCTACGGACAGGCCTCCCTACGAGCAGTACTTC. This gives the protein CASSPTDRPPYEQYF.

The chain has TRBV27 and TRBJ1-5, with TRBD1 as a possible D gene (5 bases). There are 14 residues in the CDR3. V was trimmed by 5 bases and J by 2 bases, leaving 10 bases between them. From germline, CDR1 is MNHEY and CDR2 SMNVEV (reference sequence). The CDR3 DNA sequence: TGTGCCAGCAGTCCGTCGACAGGCAATCAGCCCCAGCATTTT. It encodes CASSPSTGNQPQHF.

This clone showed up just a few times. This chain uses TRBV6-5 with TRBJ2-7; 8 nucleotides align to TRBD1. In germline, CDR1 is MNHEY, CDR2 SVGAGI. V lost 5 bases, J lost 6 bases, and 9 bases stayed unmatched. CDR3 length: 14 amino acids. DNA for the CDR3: TGTGCCAGCAGTACCGGACAGGGTGGCTCCGAGCAGTACTTC. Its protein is CASSTGQGGSEQYF.

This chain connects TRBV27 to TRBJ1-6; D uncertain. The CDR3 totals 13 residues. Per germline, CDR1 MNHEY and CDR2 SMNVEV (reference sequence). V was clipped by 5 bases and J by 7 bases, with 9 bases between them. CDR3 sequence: CASSPRLNSPLHF. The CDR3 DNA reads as TGTGCCAGCAGTCCGCGGCTCAATTCACCCCTCCACTTT.

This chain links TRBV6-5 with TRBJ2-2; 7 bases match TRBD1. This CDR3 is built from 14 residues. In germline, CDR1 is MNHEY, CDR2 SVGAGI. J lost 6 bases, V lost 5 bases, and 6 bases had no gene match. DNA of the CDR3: TGTGCCAGCAGTAGACTACAGGGGTCCGGGGAGCTGTTTTTT. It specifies CASSRLQGSGELFF.

CDR3 region: CASSETPGRTYGYTF. CDR3 DNA sequence: TGTGCCAGCAGTGAAACCCCAGGGCGAACCTATGGCTACACCTTC. This chain links TRBV6-1 with TRBJ1-2; TRBD1 might be the D (5 bases). There are 15 residues in the CDR3. V gave up 2 bases and J gave up 4 bases, with 14 bases separating them. CDR1 and CDR2 from the germline V gene are MNHNS and SASEGT.

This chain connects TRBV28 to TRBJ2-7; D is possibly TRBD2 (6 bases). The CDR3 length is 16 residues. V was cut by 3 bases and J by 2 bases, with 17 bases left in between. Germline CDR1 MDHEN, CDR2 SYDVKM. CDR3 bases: TGTGCCAGCAGTTTGACGGGCGATGGGGAGGCCTACGAGCAGTACTTC. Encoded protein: CASSLTGDGEAYEQYF.

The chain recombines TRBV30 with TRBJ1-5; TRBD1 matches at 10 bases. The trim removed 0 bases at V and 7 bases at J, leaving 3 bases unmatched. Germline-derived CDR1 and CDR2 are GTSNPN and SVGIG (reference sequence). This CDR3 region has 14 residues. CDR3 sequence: CAWSVGQGFQPQHF. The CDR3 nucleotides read TGTGCCTGGAGTGTGGGACAGGGGTTCCAGCCCCAGCATTTT.

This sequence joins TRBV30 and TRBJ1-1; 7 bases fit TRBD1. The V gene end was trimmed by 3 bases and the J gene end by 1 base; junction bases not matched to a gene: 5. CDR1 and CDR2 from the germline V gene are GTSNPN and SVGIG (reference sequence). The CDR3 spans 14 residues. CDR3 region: CAWSGRTGNTEAFF. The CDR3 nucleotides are TGTGCCTGGAGCGGCAGGACAGGGAACACTGAAGCTTTCTTT.

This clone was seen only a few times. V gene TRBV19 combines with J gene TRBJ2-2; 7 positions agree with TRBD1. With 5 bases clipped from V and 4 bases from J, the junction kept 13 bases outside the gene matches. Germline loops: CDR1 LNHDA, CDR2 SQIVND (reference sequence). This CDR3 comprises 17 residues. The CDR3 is CASSPRTGVSRTGELFF. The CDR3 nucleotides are TGTGCCAGTAGTCCCCGCACAGGGGTAAGTCGCACCGGGGAGCTGTTTTTT.

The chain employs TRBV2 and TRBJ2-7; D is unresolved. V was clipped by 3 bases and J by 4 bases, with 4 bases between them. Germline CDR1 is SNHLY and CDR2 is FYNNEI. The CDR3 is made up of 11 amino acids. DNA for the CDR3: TGTGCCAGCAGTGAGACTTACGAGCAGTACTTC. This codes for CASSETYEQYF.

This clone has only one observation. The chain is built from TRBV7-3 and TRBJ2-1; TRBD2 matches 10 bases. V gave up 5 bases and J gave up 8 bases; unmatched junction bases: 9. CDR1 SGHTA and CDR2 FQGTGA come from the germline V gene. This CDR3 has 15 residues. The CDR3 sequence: CASSVSGRALDEQFF. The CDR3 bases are TGTGCCAGCAGCGTAAGCGGGAGGGCCCTTGATGAGCAGTTCTTC. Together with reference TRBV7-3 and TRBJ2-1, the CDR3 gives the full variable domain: GAGVSQTPSNKVTEKGKYVELRCDPISGHTALYWYRQSLGQGPEFLIYFQGTGAADDSGLPNDRFFAVRPEGSVSTLKIQRTERGDSAVYLCASSVSGRALDEQFFGPGTRLTVL.

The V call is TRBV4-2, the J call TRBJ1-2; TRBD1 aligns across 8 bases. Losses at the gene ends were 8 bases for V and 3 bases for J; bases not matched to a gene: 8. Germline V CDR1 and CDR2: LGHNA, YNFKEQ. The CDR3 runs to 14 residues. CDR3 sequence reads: CASLPGQGDYGYTF. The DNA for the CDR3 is TGTGCCAGCCTTCCCGGACAGGGCGACTATGGCTACACCTTC.

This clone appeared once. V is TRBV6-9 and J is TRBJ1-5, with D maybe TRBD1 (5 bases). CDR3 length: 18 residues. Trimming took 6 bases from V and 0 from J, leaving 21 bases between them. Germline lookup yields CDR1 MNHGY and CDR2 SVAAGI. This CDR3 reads CASRKNELDRPSNQPQHF. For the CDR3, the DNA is TGTGCCAGCAGAAAAAATGAACTCGACAGACCTAGCAATCAGCCCCAGCATTTT.

The CDR3 spells CASSGENSNQPQHF. As DNA, the CDR3 is TGCGCCAGCAGTGGAGAGAATAGCAATCAGCCCCAGCATTTT. The V call is TRBV10-2, the J call TRBJ1-5, with D unclear. The CDR3 covers 14 residues. V lost 4 bases, J lost 0 bases, and 7 bases lay in between. The germline gives CDR1 WSHSY, CDR2 SAAADI.

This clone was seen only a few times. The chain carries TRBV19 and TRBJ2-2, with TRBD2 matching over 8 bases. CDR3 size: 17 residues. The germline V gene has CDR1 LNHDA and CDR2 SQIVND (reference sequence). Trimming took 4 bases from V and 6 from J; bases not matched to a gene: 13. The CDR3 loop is CASSTLLVAGWPGELFF. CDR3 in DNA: TGTGCCAGTAGTACTCTCCTCGTAGCGGGATGGCCCGGGGAGCTGTTTTTT.

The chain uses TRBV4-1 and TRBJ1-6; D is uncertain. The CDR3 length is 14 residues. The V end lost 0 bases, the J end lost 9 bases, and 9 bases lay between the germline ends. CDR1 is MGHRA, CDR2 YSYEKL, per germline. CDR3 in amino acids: CASSQEPALSPLHF. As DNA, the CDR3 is TGCGCCAGCAGCCAAGAGCCCGCGCTTTCACCCCTCCACTTT.

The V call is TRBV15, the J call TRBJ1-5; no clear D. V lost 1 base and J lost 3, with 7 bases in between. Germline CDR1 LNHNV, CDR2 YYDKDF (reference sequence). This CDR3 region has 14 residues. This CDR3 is CATSRAHVNQPQHF. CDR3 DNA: TGTGCCACCAGCAGAGCACACGTCAATCAGCCCCAGCATTTT. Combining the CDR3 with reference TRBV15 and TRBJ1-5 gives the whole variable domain DAMVIQNPRYQVTQFGKPVTLSCSQTLNHNVMYWYQQKSSQAPKLLFHYYDKDFNNEADTPDNFQSRRPNTSFCFLDIRSPGLGDTAMYLCATSRAHVNQPQHFGDGTRLSIL.

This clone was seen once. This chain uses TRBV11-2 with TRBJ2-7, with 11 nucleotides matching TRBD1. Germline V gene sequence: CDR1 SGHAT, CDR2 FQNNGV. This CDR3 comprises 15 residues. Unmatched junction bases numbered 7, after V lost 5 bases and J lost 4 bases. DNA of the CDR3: TGTGCCAGCAGCCTCCCATGGGACAGGGGGTACGAGCAGTACTTC. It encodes CASSLPWDRGYEQYF. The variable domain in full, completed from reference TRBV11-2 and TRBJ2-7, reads EAGVAQSPRYKIIEKRQSVAFWCNPISGHATLYWYQQILGQGPKLLIQFQNNGVVDDSQLPKDRFSAERLKGVDSTLKIQPAKLEDSAVYLCASSLPWDRGYEQYFGPGTRLTVT.

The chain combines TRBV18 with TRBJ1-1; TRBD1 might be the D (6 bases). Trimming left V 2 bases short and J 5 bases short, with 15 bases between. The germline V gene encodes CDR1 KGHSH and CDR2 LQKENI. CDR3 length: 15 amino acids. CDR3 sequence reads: CASSPYRDLRTEAFF. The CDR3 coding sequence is TGTGCCAGCTCACCATACAGGGACCTGAGGACTGAAGCTTTCTTT.

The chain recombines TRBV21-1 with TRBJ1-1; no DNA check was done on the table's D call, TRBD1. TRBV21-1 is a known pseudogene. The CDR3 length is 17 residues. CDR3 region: CASSKDYVTGQGSEAFF. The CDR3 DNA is TGTGCCAGCAGCAAAGACTATGTAACGGGACAGGGCTCCGAAGCTTTCTTT.

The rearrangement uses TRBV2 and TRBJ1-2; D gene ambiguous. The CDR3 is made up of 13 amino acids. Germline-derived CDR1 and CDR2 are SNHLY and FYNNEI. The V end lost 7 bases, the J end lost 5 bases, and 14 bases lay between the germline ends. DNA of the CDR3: TGTGCCAGCAAGGAACGGGTTAATTATGGCTACACCTTC. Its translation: CASKERVNYGYTF.

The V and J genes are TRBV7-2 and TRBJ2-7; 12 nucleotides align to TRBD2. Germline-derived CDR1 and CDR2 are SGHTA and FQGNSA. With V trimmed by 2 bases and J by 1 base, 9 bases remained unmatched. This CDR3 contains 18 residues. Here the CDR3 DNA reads TGTGCCAGCAGCTTATACCCCGCACTAGCGGGAGGTTCCTACGAGCAGTACTTC. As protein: CASSLYPALAGGSYEQYF.

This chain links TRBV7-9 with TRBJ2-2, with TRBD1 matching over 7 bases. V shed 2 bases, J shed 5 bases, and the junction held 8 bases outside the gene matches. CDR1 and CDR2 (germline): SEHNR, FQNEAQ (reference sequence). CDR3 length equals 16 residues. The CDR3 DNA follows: TGTGCCAGCAGCTTAAGTCTACTGACAGGGACCGGGGAGCTGTTTTTT. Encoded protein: CASSLSLLTGTGELFF.